These T cell receptor beta chains were read from a single sample in a study of blood T cell repertoires in COVID-19. Method: immunoSEQ multiplex PCR; TCRdb's copy keeps in-frame clones and lacks some. In the table there are 200,000 or so clones, about nine tenths of which are singletons. What was sequenced was PBMCs or T cells enriched from blood (not recorded which). These receptor sequences come from a woman in her thirties or forties with acute COVID-19. The CDR3 runs from the conserved cysteine through the conserved F or W. Fields, in order: J gene, clone size, CDR3 length, V gene, D gene, CDR3 DNA, CDR3 protein. A D gene is named only where the DNA matches it firmly. A row's size may be missing; if present it is once, few, many or a size class.

TRBJ1-2	NA	13	TRBV5-4	NA	TGTGCCAGCAGCTTCCAGGCGATCTATGGCTACACCTTC	CASSFQAIYGYTF
TRBJ1-2	NA	13	TRBV30	NA	TGTGCCTGGAGTGCTGGGGGCCTAAATGGCTACACCTTC	CAWSAGGLNGYTF
TRBJ2-2	NA	17	TRBV7-9	NA	TGTGCCAGCAGACAATATTCAAACAGGGAAAAAACCGGGGAGCTGTTTTTT	CASRQYSNREKTGELFF
TRBJ1-1	once	15	TRBV14	NA	TGTGCCAGCAGCCCGAGAGGGGGAATGAACACTGAAGCTTTCTTT	CASSPRGGMNTEAFF
TRBJ1-5	NA	14	TRBV19	NA	TGTGCCAGTAGTGCCGGACAGTTTCTACAGCCCCAGCATTTT	CASSAGQFLQPQHF
TRBJ2-5	NA	15	TRBV2	NA	TGTGCCAGCAGAGCCGTCACCGGGGTCCAAGAGACCCAGTACTTC	CASRAVTGVQETQYF
TRBJ2-1	NA	11	TRBV9	NA	TGTGCCAGCAGCTTCCTACATGAGCAGTTCTTC	CASSFLHEQFF
TRBJ2-2	NA	16	TRBV11-3	TRBD1	TGTGCCAGCAGCCCCCGGACAGGGGGGAACACCGGGGAGCTGTTTTTT	CASSPRTGGNTGELFF
TRBJ2-5	NA	19	TRBV5-5	TRBD2	TGTGCCAGCAGCCCAATGGGACTAGCGGGGGCCGGCGGGCTGTGGGCCCAGTACTTC	CASSPMGLAGAGGLWAQYF
TRBJ2-1	NA	16	TRBV6-2/TRBV6-3	NA	TGTGCCAGCAGTAGGCACTCCTGGGGGGAATCCAATGAGCAGTTCTTC	CASSRHSWGESNEQFF
TRBJ1-3	NA	15	TRBV30	NA	TGTGCCTGGAGTGAGGTTGGCAGGGCCAAGGACACCATATATTTT	CAWSEVGRAKDTIYF
TRBJ2-2	NA	13	TRBV9	NA	TGTGCCAGCACGGGAGCGAACACCGGGGAGCTGTTTTTT	CASTGANTGELFF
TRBJ2-5	many	13	TRBV25-1	TRBD1	TGTGCCAGCGGACAGGGAACCGGAGAGACCCAGTACTTC	CASGQGTGETQYF
TRBJ1-1	NA	17	TRBV5-1	TRBD1	TGCGCCAGCAGCTTGGTGTTCAGGGGGGAGCAGAACACTGAAGCTTTCTTT	CASSLVFRGEQNTEAFF
TRBJ2-2	NA	16	TRBV5-1	NA	TGCGCCAGCAGCTTCCGTCAGGGATGGGACACCGGGGAGCTGTTTTTT	CASSFRQGWDTGELFF
TRBJ1-5	NA	15	TRBV19	TRBD1	TGTGCCAGTAGTGCAACAACAGGGGCGGGTCAGCCCCAGCATTTT	CASSATTGAGQPQHF
TRBJ1-2	NA	16	TRBV6-4	TRBD1	TGTGCCAGCAGTGACTCACCTGACAGGGGGACCTATGGCTACACCTTC	CASSDSPDRGTYGYTF
TRBJ1-2	NA	17	TRBV3-1/TRBV3-2	NA	TGTGCCAGCAGCCGTGGGACTACGAGCTCGTACGGGTATGGCTACACCTTC	CASSRGTTSSYGYGYTF
TRBJ1-3	few	15	TRBV7-6	NA	TGTGCCAGCAGCCCCCTGCCGGGACAAGGAAACACCATATATTTT	CASSPLPGQGNTIYF
TRBJ1-3	NA	15	TRBV7-8	TRBD1	TGTGCCAGCAGCTCCAGGGGGAACTCTGGAAACACCATATATTTT	CASSSRGNSGNTIYF
TRBJ2-3	NA	16	TRBV9	TRBD1	TGTGCCAGCAGCGGCCGGGACAGGGGGCGTACAGATACGCAGTATTTT	CASSGRDRGRTDTQYF
TRBJ2-7	NA	15	TRBV6-6	TRBD2	TGTGCCAGCAGCTTTCTAGCGGGGGCTCCTAAAAAGCAGTACTTC	CASSFLAGAPKKQYF
TRBJ1-1	NA	13	TRBV30	TRBD1	TGTGCCTGGAGTGTAAAGGGACAGAGTGAAGCTTTCTTT	CAWSVKGQSEAFF
TRBJ1-5	NA	15	TRBV7-9	NA	TGTGCCAGCAGCTCGGGTACTTTAGCAATCAGCCCCCAGCATTTT	CASSSGTLAISPQHF
TRBJ1-1	once	15	TRBV3-1/TRBV3-2	TRBD1	TGTGCCAGCAGCGGGCGGACAGGGGTGAACACTGAAGCTTTCTTT	CASSGRTGVNTEAFF
TRBJ1-2	NA	13	TRBV15	NA	TGTGCCACCACCCCTTACGGGGGGATCGGCTACACCTTC	CATTPYGGIGYTF
TRBJ1-4	few	15	TRBV28	TRBD1	TGTGCCAGCAGACTCCCGGGACAGGGGAATGAAAAACTGTTTTTT	CASRLPGQGNEKLFF
TRBJ2-3	NA	13	TRBV27	NA	TGTGCCAGCAGCTTCAGGACTGGGGATACGCAGTATTTT	CASSFRTGDTQYF
TRBJ1-5	NA	15	TRBV7-6	NA	TGTGCCAGCAGCTTAGCCGGGACACTTAATCAGCCCCAGCATTTT	CASSLAGTLNQPQHF
TRBJ1-3	NA	15	TRBV10-2	NA	TGCGCCAGCCACACGGGGATCGGCTCTGGAAACACCATATATTTT	CASHTGIGSGNTIYF
TRBJ2-1	NA	16	TRBV7-2	TRBD2	TGTGCCAGCAGCCGGACTAGCGGGACCACCTACAATGAGCAGTTCTTC	CASSRTSGTTYNEQFF
TRBJ2-5	NA	13	TRBV19	TRBD2	TGTGCCAGTAGTCAGCGGGGGGCGGAGACCCAGTACTTC	CASSQRGAETQYF
TRBJ2-7	few	14	TRBV3-1/TRBV3-2	NA	TGTGCCAGCAGACATTCCGGGTCCTCCTACGAGCAGTACTTC	CASRHSGSSYEQYF
TRBJ1-1	NA	14	TRBV7-9	NA	TGTGCCAGCAGCTTCAAACAGGGAAGCACTGAAGCTTTCTTT	CASSFKQGSTEAFF
TRBJ1-1	NA	14	TRBV18	NA	TGTGCCAGCTCACCGGACAGCCCGGGGACTGAAGCTTTCTTT	CASSPDSPGTEAFF